The 29 T cell receptor beta chains in this list originate from one sample, sequenced in a study of blood T cell repertoires in COVID-19. Sequencing used immunoSEQ multiplex PCR; TCRdb keeps in-frame clones, though not all of them. The table has approximately 350,000 clones, about 90% seen once. The sequencing sample was made of peripheral blood. The receptors come from an older woman with COVID-19, enrolled during active disease.

The V and J genes are TRBV5-4 and TRBJ1-2; D is undetermined. Between the trimmed V and J ends, which lost 4 bases and 3 bases, there was a span of 10 bases. The CDR3 consists of 13 residues. Looked up from germline, CDR1 is SGHNT and CDR2 is YYREEE (reference sequence). The CDR3 coding sequence is TGTGCCAGCAGCATTTCAGAGGACTATGGCTACACCTTC. Its protein product is CASSISEDYGYTF.

This clone was found a few times. Relative to the germline gene, one junction end is altered; a read error may explain this. V gene TRBV14 combines with J gene TRBJ1-6; D is unclear. Germline V gives CDR1 SGHDN, CDR2 FVKESK. CDR3 length equals 12 residues. The chain's CDR3 is CASSQESWEEAF. The CDR3 nucleotides are TGTGCCAGCAGCCAAGAGAGCTGGGAGGAGGCGTTT.

The chain combines TRBV6-5 with TRBJ1-2, with TRBD1 matching 10 bases. This CDR3 has 14 amino acids. In germline, CDR1 is MNHEY, CDR2 SVGAGI. The J segment lost 7 bases and the V segment lost 2 bases, leaving 4 bases of the junction unmatched. The CDR3 reads CASSYGGQGGGYTF. CDR3 in DNA: TGTGCCAGCAGTTACGGCGGACAGGGGGGTGGCTACACCTTC.

V is TRBV9 and J is TRBJ1-2; D perhaps matches TRBD1 (5 bases). In germline, CDR1 is SGDLS, CDR2 YYNGEE. V lost 0 bases to trimming and J lost 8 bases, with 11 bases between them. CDR3 length: 13 residues. The CDR3 spells CASSVGEGSGYTF. The CDR3 bases are TGTGCCAGCAGCGTAGGGGAGGGGAGCGGCTACACCTTC.

This clone was seen only once. J is TRBJ2-5 and V is TRBV19, with D tentatively TRBD1 (5 bases). CDR3 length equals 14 residues. The germline V and J ends were trimmed by 5 bases and 4 bases, with 14 bases remaining between them. CDR1 and CDR2 from the germline V gene are LNHDA and SQIVND (reference sequence). This CDR3 is CASSLGQVGETQYF. CDR3 DNA: TGTGCCAGTAGTCTCGGACAAGTCGGAGAGACCCAGTACTTC.

The rearrangement uses TRBV7-2 and TRBJ2-5; 11 nucleotides agree with TRBD2. Germline CDR1 reads SGHTA; CDR2 reads FQGNSA. V lost 3 bases, J lost 5 bases, and 8 bases stayed unmatched. The CDR3 has 16 amino acids. In DNA form, the CDR3 reads TGTGCCAGCAGCTTGGATAGCGGGGGGGCCAAGGAGACCCAGTACTTC. Its translation: CASSLDSGGAKETQYF.

This chain uses TRBV9 with TRBJ2-5; no clear D gene. The germline gives CDR1 SGDLS, CDR2 YYNGEE. V was trimmed by 0 bases and J by 3 bases, leaving 9 bases between them. CDR3 length: 14 residues. CDR3 in amino acids: CASSVDPDEETQYF. The CDR3 region has the DNA TGTGCCAGCAGCGTAGATCCAGATGAAGAGACCCAGTACTTC.

This chain uses TRBV2 with TRBJ1-3, with a tentative D call TRBD1 (5 bases). The CDR3 extends over 15 amino acids. Germline CDR1 and CDR2: SNHLY and FYNNEI. V was shortened by 7 bases and J by 2 bases, with 15 bases between the two germline ends. The CDR3 reads CASNPTDWAGNTIYF. The CDR3 DNA reads TGTGCCAGCAACCCGACAGACTGGGCTGGAAACACCATATATTTT.

The chain links TRBV24-1 to TRBJ2-5; 10 positions agree with TRBD2. V shed 1 base, J shed 5 bases, and the junction held 3 bases outside the gene matches. The CDR3 is 15 residues long. The germline CDR1 and CDR2 sequences are KGHDR and SFDVKD. DNA of the CDR3: TGTGCCACCAGTGATTTAGCGGGGGGGCGGGAGACCCAGTACTTC. Its translation: CATSDLAGGRETQYF.

V usage is TRBV4-1 and J usage is TRBJ2-2; 7 bases agree with TRBD1. The length of the CDR3 is 16 residues. The junction had 3 bases not matched to a gene; V was cut back by 1 base and J by 1 base. Germline loops: CDR1 MGHRA, CDR2 YSYEKL. The CDR3 reads CASSQVRGRNTGELFF. The CDR3 region has the DNA TGCGCCAGCAGCCAAGTGAGGGGGCGGAACACCGGGGAGCTGTTTTTT.

This clone showed up just a few times. The chain is built from TRBV18 and TRBJ1-1; D perhaps matches TRBD1 (5 bases). V lost 4 bases, J lost 0 bases, and 9 bases lay in between. The CDR3 has 14 residues. In germline, CDR1 is KGHSH, CDR2 LQKENI. The CDR3 DNA sequence: TGTGCCAGCTCACGGACACCCATGAACACTGAAGCTTTCTTT. Amino acid sequence: CASSRTPMNTEAFF.

With respect to this clone: The sample carries other DNA sequences with the same CDR3. This chain links TRBV27 with TRBJ1-2, with D hard to call. This CDR3 has 14 amino acids. Germline V CDR1 and CDR2: MNHEY, SMNVEV (reference sequence). V was trimmed by 3 bases and J by 4 bases, leaving 12 bases between them. The CDR3 sequence: CASSFGSASYGYTF. The CDR3 bases are TGTGCCAGCAGTTTCGGGTCAGCTTCCTATGGCTACACCTTC.

This clone was observed at least ten times. V is TRBV2 and J is TRBJ1-2, with 9 bases fitting TRBD1. This CDR3 is built from 14 residues. V lost 6 bases, J lost 8 bases, and 10 bases stayed unmatched. The V gene's germline CDR1 is SNHLY and CDR2 FYNNEI. CDR3: CASRGDRALWGYTF. For the CDR3, the DNA is TGTGCCAGCAGGGGGGACAGGGCCTTATGGGGCTACACCTTC.

J is TRBJ1-5 and V is TRBV19; 12 positions agree with TRBD1. CDR3 size: 16 residues. The junction had 9 bases not matched to a gene; V was cut back by 6 bases and J by 6 bases. Germline V gene data show CDR1 as LNHDA and CDR2 as SQIVND (reference sequence). The CDR3 DNA reads TGTGCCAGTAGCCCTTCGAGGGGACAGGGGGCTCAGCCCCAGCATTTT. This sequence encodes CASSPSRGQGAQPQHF.

This clone has a handful of counts. This sequence joins TRBV5-1 and TRBJ1-6; 11 bases align to TRBD1. CDR1 is SGHRS and CDR2 is YFSETQ in the germline V gene. The CDR3 runs 14 residues. V dropped 4 bases and J dropped 10; count of bases not matched to a gene: 4. The CDR3 region has the DNA TGCGCCAGCAGCCAGGGGGACAGGGGGTCACCCCTCCACTTT. Translation: CASSQGDRGSPLHF.

The J gene is TRBJ2-1, the V gene TRBV18, with no clear D. The V end lost 3 bases, the J end lost 0 bases, and 3 bases lay between the germline ends. The CDR3 has 13 residues. Germline assignment: CDR1 KGHSH and CDR2 LQKENI. DNA of the CDR3: TGTGCCAGCTCACCGAGCTCCTACAATGAGCAGTTCTTC. It is translated as CASSPSSYNEQFF.

This clone showed up just once. V gene TRBV5-1 combines with J gene TRBJ2-6, with 7 positions matching TRBD1. The CDR3 is 14 residues long. The ends lost 5 bases at V and 4 bases at J; junction bases unmatched: 3. Germline V gene data show CDR1 as SGHRS and CDR2 as YFSETQ. In DNA, the CDR3 is TGCGCCAGCAGGACAGGGACCGGGGCCAACGTCCTGACTTTC. Its protein is CASRTGTGANVLTF. Using reference TRBV5-1 and TRBJ2-6 for the parts outside the CDR3, the full variable domain is KAGVTQTPRYLIKTRGQQVTLSCSPISGHRSVSWYQQTPGQGLQFLFEYFSETQRNKGNFPGRFSGRQFSNSRSEMNVSTLELGDSALYLCASRTGTGANVLTFGAGSRLTVL.

CDR3 DNA sequence: TGTGCCAGCCGAGGGGGCTACGAGCAGTACTTC. It specifies CASRGGYEQYF. The chain uses TRBV5-6 and TRBJ2-7, with D tentatively TRBD1 (6 bases). From germline, CDR1 is SGHDT and CDR2 YYEEEE. Deletions cut 7 bases from V and 3 bases from J, with 8 bases between. The length of the CDR3 is 11 residues.

The chain is built from TRBV7-3 and TRBJ2-5; 11 bases are shared with TRBD2. Unmatched junction bases numbered 12, after V lost 5 bases and J lost 1 base. CDR3 length equals 18 residues. Per the germline V gene, CDR1 is SGHTA and CDR2 is FQGTGA. Here the CDR3 DNA reads TGTGCCAGCAGCCCCCGGGGTAGCGGGGGGGCCGGCCAAGAGACCCAGTACTTC. Translation: CASSPRGSGGAGQETQYF.

This sequence joins TRBV27 and TRBJ1-6; D call uncertain. The V gene lost 6 bases and the J gene lost 0 bases, with 12 bases spanning the gap. Germline values: CDR1 MNHEY, CDR2 SMNVEV (reference sequence). CDR3 length: 16 amino acids. The CDR3 DNA is TGTGCCAGCAGCTCCTACTTGAGCTCCTATAATTCACCCCTCCACTTT. It is translated as CASSSYLSSYNSPLHF.

The chain joins TRBV10-1 to TRBJ2-3, with 11 bases lining up with TRBD2. The CDR3 extends over 16 amino acids. Germline CDR1 reads WNHNN; CDR2 reads SYGVQD (reference sequence). With 2 bases clipped from V and 3 bases from J, the junction kept 4 bases outside the gene matches. CDR3 loop: CASSERIAGGTDTQYF. The CDR3 DNA is TGCGCCAGCAGTGAGCGAATAGCGGGGGGGACAGATACGCAGTATTTT.

The table lists this clone with a few counts. V gene TRBV6-6 combines with J gene TRBJ1-4; 8 bases are a match to TRBD1. V was clipped by 6 bases and J by 8 bases; unmatched bases: 8. Germline CDR1 and CDR2: MNHNY and SVGAGI (reference sequence). The CDR3 length is 14 residues. The DNA for the CDR3 is TGTGCCAGCAGCTCGACAGGGGTCCGGGAAAAACTGTTTTTT. It encodes CASSSTGVREKLFF.

J is TRBJ1-6 and V is TRBV9; 8 nucleotides match TRBD1. The CDR3 extends over 15 amino acids. V was pared by 3 bases and J by 10 bases, with 9 bases of the junction left unmatched. Germline V gene data show CDR1 as SGDLS and CDR2 as YYNGEE. The CDR3 DNA reads as TGTGCCAGCAGCGCGTCGACAGGGGCTGAATCACCCCTCCACTTT. Translated: CASSASTGAESPLHF.

The gene calls are TRBV5-1 and TRBJ1-1; perhaps TRBD1 as D (5 bases). The ends were cut back, 0 bases at V and 4 bases at J, with 16 bases in the middle. CDR1 is SGHRS and CDR2 is YFSETQ in the germline V gene. The CDR3 totals 16 residues. CDR3 in amino acids: CASSLGLGARSTEAFF. The CDR3 DNA reads as TGCGCCAGCAGCTTGGGTTTAGGGGCCAGGAGCACTGAAGCTTTCTTT.

V usage is TRBV3-1 (or the pseudogene TRBV3-2) and J usage is TRBJ1-6; a weak D match, TRBD1 (6 bases). The CDR3 covers 18 residues. Germline values: CDR1 LGHDT, CDR2 YNNKEL (reference sequence). The ends were cut back, 4 bases at V and 0 bases at J, with 16 bases in the middle. This chain's CDR3 is CASSRQGTGSSYNSPLHF. The CDR3 nucleotides are TGTGCCAGCAGCCGCCAGGGGACGGGGAGCTCCTATAATTCACCCCTCCACTTT.

As to this clone: The sample has other DNA sequences that encode this CDR3 too. This chain links TRBV18 with TRBJ2-7, with 8 bases matching TRBD1. With V trimmed by 3 bases and J by 3 bases, 4 bases remained unmatched. Germline V gene data show CDR1 as KGHSH and CDR2 as LQKENI. The CDR3 runs to 14 residues. The CDR3 sequence is CASSPRTGGYEQYF. DNA for the CDR3: TGTGCCAGCTCACCGCGAACAGGGGGCTACGAGCAGTACTTC.

The V gene is TRBV27, the J gene TRBJ1-5, with 8 bases that match TRBD1. This CDR3 spans 16 amino acids. Germline CDR1 reads MNHEY; CDR2 reads SMNVEV (reference sequence). V lost 8 bases and J lost 2; bases outside the gene matches: 11. The DNA for the CDR3 is TGTGCCAGCCGAGCCGGACAGGGACTGGGCAATCAGCCCCAGCATTTT. This translates into CASRAGQGLGNQPQHF.

The gene calls are TRBV5-6 and TRBJ2-5; 8 nucleotides match TRBD1. This CDR3 is 15 amino acids long. CDR1 SGHDT and CDR2 YYEEEE come from the germline V gene. V dropped 4 bases and J dropped 4; count of bases not matched to a gene: 9. CDR3 coding DNA: TGTGCCAGCAGCCCCCAGGGGGCCCTCCGAGAGACCCAGTACTTC. Its protein is CASSPQGALRETQYF.

This clone was picked up one time. This rearrangement joins TRBV29-1 to TRBJ2-3; 7 bases line up with TRBD2. The CDR3 has 13 amino acids. The ends lost 4 bases at V and 0 bases at J; junction bases unmatched: 1. Per the germline V gene, CDR1 is SQVTM and CDR2 is ANQGSEA. DNA of the CDR3: TGCAGCGTTGCGGGGGGAAGCACAGATACGCAGTATTTT. This translates into CSVAGGSTDTQYF.